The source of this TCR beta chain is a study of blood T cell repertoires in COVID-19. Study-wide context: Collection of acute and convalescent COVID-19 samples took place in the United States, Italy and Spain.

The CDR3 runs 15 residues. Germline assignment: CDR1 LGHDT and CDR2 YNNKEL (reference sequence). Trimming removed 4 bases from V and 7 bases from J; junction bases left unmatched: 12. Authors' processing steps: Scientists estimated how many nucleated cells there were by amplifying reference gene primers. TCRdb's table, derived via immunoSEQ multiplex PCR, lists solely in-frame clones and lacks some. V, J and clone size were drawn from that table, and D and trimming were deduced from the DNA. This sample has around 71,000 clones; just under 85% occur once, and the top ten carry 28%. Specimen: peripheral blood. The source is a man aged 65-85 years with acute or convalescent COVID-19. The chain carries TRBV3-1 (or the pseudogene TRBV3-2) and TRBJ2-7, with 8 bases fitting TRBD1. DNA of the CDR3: TGTGCCAGCAGCCCCTGGACAGGGAGCCGAGTAGAGCAGTACTTC. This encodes CASSPWTGSRVEQYF.